This T cell receptor beta chain was identified in a study of T cells in Graves' hyperthyroidism and ophthalmopathy. Broader study findings: The blood repertoire included most of the expanded thyroid clonotypes above 0.001.

Blood was drawn at first hyperthyroidism diagnosis, before any ophthalmopathy symptoms. This clonotype was observed at least ten times. Its antigen is still unknown. The V gene lost 1 base and the J gene lost 7 bases, with 11 bases spanning the gap. Germline values: CDR1 SGHKS, CDR2 YYEKEE (reference sequence). This CDR3 spans 14 amino acids. Amplification of TCR beta CDR3 regions was performed using RNA transcripts as template. TCR CDR3 underwent first-round RT-PCR with the HTBI primer set. TCRdb fed the multiplex PCR reads into MiXCR, producing one record per CDR3 protein. The data show around 380,000 distinct CDR3 sequences, with roughly 13% seen just once and less than 25% held by the top ten.

This receptor was taken from a man aged 25-40 years with Graves' hyperthyroidism that later progressed to Graves' ophthalmopathy. Material: blood. This rearrangement joins TRBV5-5 to TRBJ2-2; D remains unclear. The CDR3 is CASSLLGSGGELFF. CDR3 sequence (DNA): TGTGCCAGCAGCTTGCTCGGATCCGGCGGGGAGCTGTTTTTT.